This T cell receptor beta chain was retrieved from a study of cytomegalovirus exposure and HLA in healthy donors. Whole-study findings and limits: Earlier analysis yielded a pattern in which most TCR beta V segments were productive about 90% or about 30% of the time.

Germline CDR1 reads MDHEN; CDR2 reads SYDVKM. The CDR3 consists of 13 residues. Trimming removed 2 bases at V and 6 bases at J, with 10 bases between. The PCR was carried out with 60 Vbeta primers and 13 Jbeta primers. Per the study methods: Approximately 73 million unique TCR beta chains, 9 million to 11 million shared, were counted in a later analysis. The method was immunoSEQ multiplex PCR; TCRdb's version includes in-frame clones alone and lacks a portion of them. The D gene and trimming were derived from the DNA, and the V and J assignments and clone size from that table. The table lists 140,000 to 150,000 clones, 60% to 85% of them singletons, with about 6.5% in the top ten. A word on this clone: Its matching antigen is unknown.

Sequencing was done on a sample of PBMCs. This receptor was identified in a man between 25 and 39 years old in good health and CMV-seronegative. V is TRBV28 and J is TRBJ1-1; maybe TRBD1 (5 bases). CDR3 sequence reads: CASSLNGGAEAFF. The CDR3 DNA sequence: TGTGCCAGCAGTTTAAACGGGGGAGCTGAAGCTTTCTTT. The variable domain in full, completed from reference TRBV28 and TRBJ1-1, reads DVKVTQSSRYLVKRTGEKVFLECVQDMDHENMFWYRQDPGLGLRLIYFSYDVKMKEKGDIPEGYSVSREKKERFSLILESASTNQTSMYLCASSLNGGAEAFFGQGTRLTVV.